This T cell receptor (beta chain) comes out of a study of OX40 agonist ivuxolimab in advanced cancers. Study in general: Partial responses occurred in Three dose-escalation patients, one with hepatocellular carcinoma and two with cutaneous melanoma.

This clone was counted a few times. Its antigen is undetermined. General study findings and limits: The study did not work out the antigen specificity of the expanded peripheral T cells. Certain nonresponding patients likewise had low normalized T-cell clonal expansion.

Profiled with immunoSEQ multiplex PCR; TCRdb holds only in-frame clones, not every one. The table shows roughly 61,000 clones, with approximately 80% occurring only once. This CDR3 contains 12 residues. Trimming removed 0 bases at V and 3 bases at J, with 4 bases between. Germline values: CDR1 SGHDT, CDR2 YYEEEE. The sequencing used CD4+ or CD8+ T cells sorted from blood, collected in a trial of the OX40 agonist ivuxolimab. J is TRBJ2-7 and V is TRBV5-6, with D hard to call. The origin of this receptor is an adult with an advanced solid tumor such as melanoma, head and neck, liver or kidney cancer. Written as DNA, the CDR3 is TGTGCCAGCAGCTTGGAGGGCTACGAGCAGTACTTC. It yields the protein CASSLEGYEQYF.